This is a list of T cell receptor beta chains from one sample in a study of blood T cell repertoires in COVID-19. Clones were read by immunoSEQ multiplex PCR, and TCRdb kept only the in-frame ones, dropping some. The repertoire holds 28,000 or so clones, around 92% seen once, with around 2.2% in the top ten. Input material: peripheral blood. These receptors all come from a human donor in a cohort sampled during active COVID-19. CDR3s include the opening cysteine and the closing phenylalanine or tryptophan. Fields, in order: clone size, V gene, J gene, D gene, CDR3 DNA, CDR3 protein. The D gene is left open where the match is weak. Clone size appears in some rows only: once, few, many, or a class for an expanded clone.

size: -; V: TRBV4-2; J: TRBJ2-7; D: TRBD2; DNA: TGTGCCAGCAGCCAAGATCACGGGGTCGGCGGGAGCGAGCAGTACTTC; CDR3: CASSQDHGVGGSEQYF
size: -; V: TRBV5-4; J: TRBJ2-7; D: TRBD2; DNA: TGTGCCAGCAGCTCGGGGACTAGCGGGGGTGGAGAGCAGTACTTC; CDR3: CASSSGTSGGGEQYF
size: -; V: TRBV5-1; J: TRBJ2-5; D: TRBD2; DNA: TGCGCCAGCAGCTTTAGCGGGAGGTACCAAGAGACCCAGTACTTC; CDR3: CASSFSGRYQETQYF
size: -; V: TRBV27; J: TRBJ1-2; D: -; DNA: TGTGCCAGCAGTGTCAGAGGGGGATCTAACTATGGCTACACCTTC; CDR3: CASSVRGGSNYGYTF
size: -; V: TRBV27; J: TRBJ2-7; D: -; DNA: TGTGCCAGCAGTCCGGGGACGGAGATCGGGGGCGAGCAGTACTTC; CDR3: CASSPGTEIGGEQYF
size: -; V: TRBV27; J: TRBJ1-5; D: -; DNA: TGTGCCAGCAGTCCCTCGGGGTGGGGGCTTAGCAATCAGCCCCAGCATTTT; CDR3: CASSPSGWGLSNQPQHF
size: -; V: TRBV28; J: TRBJ1-1; D: -; DNA: TGTGCCAGCAGCCCAAGAGGGCAGAACACTGAAGCTTTCTTT; CDR3: CASSPRGQNTEAFF
size: few; V: TRBV11-2; J: TRBJ1-2; D: -; DNA: TGTGCCAGCAGCCCTTCGGCGACAGCAAACTATGGCTACACCTTC; CDR3: CASSPSATANYGYTF
size: once; V: TRBV19; J: TRBJ2-3; D: -; DNA: TGTGCCAGTAGGCAAACAGGGTCCACAGATACGCAGTATTTT; CDR3: CASRQTGSTDTQYF
size: -; V: TRBV24-1; J: TRBJ2-1; D: TRBD2; DNA: TGTGCCACCAGTGACAGACTAGCGGGAGGTTCTGAGCAGTTCTTC; CDR3: CATSDRLAGGSEQFF
size: -; V: TRBV5-1; J: TRBJ2-1; D: TRBD2; DNA: TGCGCCAGCAGCTTGGAGCCCCTACGGGGGGTGACCTACAATGAGCAGTTCTTC; CDR3: CASSLEPLRGVTYNEQFF
size: few; V: TRBV2; J: TRBJ2-2; D: TRBD2; DNA: TGTGCCAGCAGGCGGGAGCGGGACACCGGGGAGCTGTTTTTT; CDR3: CASRRERDTGELFF
size: -; V: TRBV10-3; J: TRBJ1-2; D: TRBD1; DNA: TGTGCCACCAGGGGACAGGTCTTATCAGGCTACACCTTC; CDR3: CATRGQVLSGYTF
size: -; V: TRBV6-5; J: TRBJ2-1; D: -; DNA: TGTGCCAGCACCCCAGGCCTCTACTATGAGCAGTTCTTC; CDR3: CASTPGLYYEQFF
size: -; V: TRBV11-3; J: TRBJ2-7; D: TRBD1; DNA: TGTGCCAGCAGCTTAGCCGGGACAGGGGTCTACGAGCAGTACTTC; CDR3: CASSLAGTGVYEQYF
size: -; V: TRBV6-5; J: TRBJ1-1; D: -; DNA: TGTGCCAGCCTACTTAGGGGAACTGAAGCTTTCTTT; CDR3: CASLLRGTEAFF
size: -; V: TRBV9; J: TRBJ2-1; D: TRBD2; DNA: TGTGCCAGCAGCGTACTAGCGGGACCAAGCTCCTACAATGAGCAGTTCTTC; CDR3: CASSVLAGPSSYNEQFF
size: -; V: TRBV30; J: TRBJ2-7; D: -; DNA: TGTGCCTGGAGTGCAGGGGCCGTTCGAACATCCGAGCAGTACTTC; CDR3: CAWSAGAVRTSEQYF
size: -; V: TRBV18; J: TRBJ2-5; D: TRBD2; DNA: TGTGCCAGCTCATCCGGGGGGCAAGAGACCCAGTACTTC; CDR3: CASSSGGQETQYF
size: once; V: TRBV4-2; J: TRBJ1-1; D: -; DNA: TGTGCCAGCAGCCAAGCCAGACAGATGAACACTGAAGCTTTCTTT; CDR3: CASSQARQMNTEAFF
size: -; V: TRBV3-1/TRBV3-2; J: TRBJ2-1; D: -; DNA: TGTGCCAGCAGCCAAGATACTCCCTTAAGCTCCTACAATGAGCAGTTCTTC; CDR3: CASSQDTPLSSYNEQFF
size: -; V: TRBV30; J: TRBJ2-7; D: -; DNA: TGTGCCTGGAGTAAAGGGGTTGAGCAGTACTTC; CDR3: CAWSKGVEQYF
size: -; V: TRBV10-3; J: TRBJ2-7; D: TRBD2; DNA: TGTGCCATCAGGACGGGAGGGTACGAGCAGTACTTC; CDR3: CAIRTGGYEQYF
size: once; V: TRBV21-1; J: TRBJ2-1; D: -; DNA: TGTGCCAGCAGCCCTGAGGAAAGGTTGAGGTGCCACAATGAGCAGTTCTTC; CDR3: CASSPEERLRCHNEQFF
size: once; V: TRBV6-6; J: TRBJ2-5; D: -; DNA: TGTGCCAGCAGTTACAACCGAGTACAGTACCAAGAGACCCAGTACTTC; CDR3: CASSYNRVQYQETQYF
size: -; V: TRBV7-6; J: TRBJ2-1; D: TRBD2; DNA: TGTGCCAGCAGCTTCCCTCTTGGGACTAGCGGTGACAATGAGCAGTTCTTC; CDR3: CASSFPLGTSGDNEQFF
size: -; V: TRBV5-1; J: TRBJ1-2; D: -; DNA: TGCGCCAGCAGCGCAACCTCAGGGTATGGCTACACCTTC; CDR3: CASSATSGYGYTF
size: -; V: TRBV6-1; J: TRBJ1-3; D: TRBD1; DNA: TGTGCCAGCAGAGAAGTAGCCGGGACAGGGGGCACTGGAAACACCATATATTTT; CDR3: CASREVAGTGGTGNTIYF
size: -; V: TRBV19; J: TRBJ2-2; D: -; DNA: TGTGCCAGTACCAACAGGGCGAACACCGGGGAGCTGTTTTTT; CDR3: CASTNRANTGELFF
size: -; V: TRBV5-1; J: TRBJ2-7; D: -; DNA: TGCGCCAGCAGCTTATTAGGGGGTACGGTCTACGAGCAGTACTTC; CDR3: CASSLLGGTVYEQYF
size: -; V: TRBV27; J: TRBJ1-5; D: TRBD1; DNA: TGTGCCAGCAGTTTCGCCGGGACAGGGTATCAGCCCCAGCATTTT; CDR3: CASSFAGTGYQPQHF
size: -; V: TRBV6-4; J: TRBJ2-1; D: TRBD2; DNA: TGTGCCAGCAGTGGGAGACTAGCGGGAGTGTATGAGCAGTTCTTC; CDR3: CASSGRLAGVYEQFF
size: -; V: TRBV5-1; J: TRBJ1-4; D: TRBD1; DNA: TGCGCCAGCAGCTTGGCTGGGACAGGGGTTGAAAAACTGTTTTTT; CDR3: CASSLAGTGVEKLFF
size: -; V: TRBV10-3; J: TRBJ2-5; D: TRBD2; DNA: TGTGCCATCAGTGAGTCGTCAGGACTAGCGGTCCAAGAGACCCAGTACTTC; CDR3: CAISESSGLAVQETQYF